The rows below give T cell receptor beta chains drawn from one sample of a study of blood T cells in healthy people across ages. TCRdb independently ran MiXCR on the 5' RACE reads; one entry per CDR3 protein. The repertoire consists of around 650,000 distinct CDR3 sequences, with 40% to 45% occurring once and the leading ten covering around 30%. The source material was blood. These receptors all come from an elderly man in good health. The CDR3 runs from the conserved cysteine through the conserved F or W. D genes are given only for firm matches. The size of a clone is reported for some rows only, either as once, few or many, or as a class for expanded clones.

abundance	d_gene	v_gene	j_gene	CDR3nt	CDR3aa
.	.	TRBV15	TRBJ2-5	TGTGCCACCAGCCTTAGCGGAGCCTCCTACAATGAGCAGTACTTC	CATSLSGASYNEQYF
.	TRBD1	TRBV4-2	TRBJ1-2	TGTGCCAGCAGCCAAGGCGGAGGGGGCTATGACCACACCTTC	CASSQGGGGYDHTF
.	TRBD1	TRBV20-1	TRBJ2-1	TGCAGTGCGATTTATAAGGGGGCTATTGCGTACAATGAGCAGTTCTTC	CSAIYKGAIAYNEQFF
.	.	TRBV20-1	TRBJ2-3	TGCAGTGCTAGAGACCTGCTAGGGTCAGATACGCAGTATTTT	CSARDLLGSDTQYF
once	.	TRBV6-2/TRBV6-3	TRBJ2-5	TGTGCCAGCAGTTGGACAAGGGACCCCTACAATGAGCAGTACTTC	CASSWTRDPYNEQYF
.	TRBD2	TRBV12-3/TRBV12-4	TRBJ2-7	TGTGCCAGCAGACCCTCGGGACAGAAACTAGCGGGAATTGCCTACGAGCAGTACTTC	CASRPSGQKLAGIAYEQYF
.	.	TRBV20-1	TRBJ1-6	TGCAGTGCCGTGACGGAAGGCGATTCACCCCTCCACTTT	CSAVTEGDSPLHF
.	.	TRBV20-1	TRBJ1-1	TGCAGTGCGCCGAATAGAGGTGAGGCACTCGCCTTGAACACTGAAGCTTTCTTT	CSAPNRGEALALNTEAFF
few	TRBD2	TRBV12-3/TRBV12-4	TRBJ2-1	TGTGCCAGCAGTCCCTCTCTAGCGGGGAAGTACAATGAGCAGTTCTTC	CASSPSLAGKYNEQFF
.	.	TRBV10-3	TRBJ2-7	TGTGCCATCAGTGTAGGACGGCCACACTACGAGCAGTACTTC	CAISVGRPHYEQYF
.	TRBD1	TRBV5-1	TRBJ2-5	TGCGCCAGCAGCCCGGACAGGGACCAAGAGACCCAGTACTTC	CASSPDRDQETQYF
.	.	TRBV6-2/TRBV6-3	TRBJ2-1	TGTGCCACAACAGGGTTCTCCTACAATGAGCAGTTCTTC	CATTGFSYNEQFF
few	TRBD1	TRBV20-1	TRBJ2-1	TGCAGTGCTAGGGGACGCGAGAGACAGGGAAACAATGAGCAGTTCTTC	CSARGRERQGNNEQFF
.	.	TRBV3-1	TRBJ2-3	TGTGCCAGCAGCGAACTGGGGGACTCTAAAGATACGCAGTATTTT	CASSELGDSKDTQYF
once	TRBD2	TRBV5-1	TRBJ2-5	TGCGCCAGCAGCTACTATTTTGGGACTAGCGGGAATGGGGAGACCCAGTACTTC	CASSYYFGTSGNGETQYF
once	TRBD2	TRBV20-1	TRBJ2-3	TGCAGTGCTAGAGATGGTGGTCAAGGCGGGGGGGCCGCAGATACGCAGTATTTT	CSARDGGQGGGAADTQYF
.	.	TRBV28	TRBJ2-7	TGTGCCAGCAGTCCCGCCGACGCGGAGGCCTACGAGCAGTACTTC	CASSPADAEAYEQYF
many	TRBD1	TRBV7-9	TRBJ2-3	TGTGCCAGCAGCTTGACAGGGTCAACAGATACGCAGTATTTT	CASSLTGSTDTQYF
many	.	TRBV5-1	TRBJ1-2	TGCGCCAGCAGCGGGGGCCGGGACTATGGCTACACCTTC	CASSGGRDYGYTF
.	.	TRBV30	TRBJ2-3	TGTGCCTGGAGCATCGGGCGCAAGACAGATACGCAGTATTTT	CAWSIGRKTDTQYF
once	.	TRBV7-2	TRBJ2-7	TGTGCCAGCAGCTTAGGTTTACTAGCCTGCGAGCAGTACTTC	CASSLGLLACEQYF
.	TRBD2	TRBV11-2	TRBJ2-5	TGTGCCAGCAGCTCGATGACTAGCATGCAAGAGACCCAGTACTTC	CASSSMTSMQETQYF
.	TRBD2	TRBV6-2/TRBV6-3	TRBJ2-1	TGTGCCAGCAGGAAACTAGCGGGAGCTTCCTACAATGAGCGGTTCTTC	CASRKLAGASYNERFF
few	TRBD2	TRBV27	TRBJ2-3	TGTGCCAGCACCCTACGAGCGGGGGGTTTAGGCGATACGCAGTATTTT	CASTLRAGGLGDTQYF
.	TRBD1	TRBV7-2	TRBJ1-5	TGTGCCAGCTCGAGGGGGCAGGAGCAGCCCCAGCATTTT	CASSRGQEQPQHF
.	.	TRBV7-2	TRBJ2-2	TGTGCCAGCAGCAGGACAGTGACCGGGGAGCTGTTTTTT	CASSRTVTGELFF
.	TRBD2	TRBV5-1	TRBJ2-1	TGCGCCAGCAGCTTAGGACTAGCGGGAGGCGTCTACAATGAGCAGTTCTTC	CASSLGLAGGVYNEQFF
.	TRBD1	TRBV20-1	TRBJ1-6	TGCAATGCTGGCAGGGGGAACGGGTATAATTCACCCCTCCACTTT	CNAGRGNGYNSPLHF
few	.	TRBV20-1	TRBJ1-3	TGCAGTGCCGAGGGGAGGGTGGCTGGAAACACCATATATTTT	CSAEGRVAGNTIYF
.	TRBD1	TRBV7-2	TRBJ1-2	TGTGCCAGCAGCGTTGCGACAGGGAATTATGGCTACACCTTC	CASSVATGNYGYTF
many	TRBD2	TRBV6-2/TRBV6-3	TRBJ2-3	TGTGCCAGCAGTTCCGGACTAGCGGGCACAGATACGCAGTATTTT	CASSSGLAGTDTQYF
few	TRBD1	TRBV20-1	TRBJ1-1	TGCAGACCTGCGACAGGGTTGAACACTGAAGCTTTCTTT	CRPATGLNTEAFF
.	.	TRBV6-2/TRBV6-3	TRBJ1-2	TGTGCCAGCAGAGGGGTACAAGGCTACACCTTC	CASRGVQGYTF
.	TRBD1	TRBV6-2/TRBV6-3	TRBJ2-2	TGTGCCAGCAGTAAGACAGGGGTATACACCGGGGAGCTGTTTTTT	CASSKTGVYTGELFF